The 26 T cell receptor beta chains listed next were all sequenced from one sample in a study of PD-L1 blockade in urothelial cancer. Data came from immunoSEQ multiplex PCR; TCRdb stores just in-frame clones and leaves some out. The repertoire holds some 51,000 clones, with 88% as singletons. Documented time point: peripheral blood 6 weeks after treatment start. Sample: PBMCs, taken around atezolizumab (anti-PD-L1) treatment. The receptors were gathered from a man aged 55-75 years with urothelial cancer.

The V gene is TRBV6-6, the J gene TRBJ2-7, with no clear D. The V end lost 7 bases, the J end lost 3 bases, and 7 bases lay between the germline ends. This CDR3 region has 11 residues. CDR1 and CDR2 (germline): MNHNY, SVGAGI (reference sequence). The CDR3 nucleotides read TGTGCCAGCATTTTCGGCTACGAGCAGTACTTC. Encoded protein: CASIFGYEQYF.

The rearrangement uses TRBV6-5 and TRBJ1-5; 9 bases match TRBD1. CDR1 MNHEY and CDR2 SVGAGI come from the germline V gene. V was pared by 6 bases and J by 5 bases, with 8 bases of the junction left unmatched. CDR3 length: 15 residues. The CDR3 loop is CASRPTGGVYQPQHF. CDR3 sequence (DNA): TGTGCCAGCAGACCTACAGGGGGCGTTTATCAGCCCCAGCATTTT.

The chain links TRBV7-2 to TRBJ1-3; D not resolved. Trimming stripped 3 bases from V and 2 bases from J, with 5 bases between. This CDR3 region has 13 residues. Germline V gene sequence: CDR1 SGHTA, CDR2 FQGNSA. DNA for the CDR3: TGTGCCAGCAGCTTCGTTCCTGGAAACACCATATATTTT. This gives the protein CASSFVPGNTIYF.

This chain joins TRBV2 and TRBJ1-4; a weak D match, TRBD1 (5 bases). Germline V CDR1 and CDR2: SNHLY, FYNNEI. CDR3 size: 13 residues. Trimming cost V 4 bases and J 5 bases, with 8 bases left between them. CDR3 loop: CASSAYRNEKLFF. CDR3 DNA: TGTGCCAGCAGTGCTTACAGGAATGAAAAACTGTTTTTT.

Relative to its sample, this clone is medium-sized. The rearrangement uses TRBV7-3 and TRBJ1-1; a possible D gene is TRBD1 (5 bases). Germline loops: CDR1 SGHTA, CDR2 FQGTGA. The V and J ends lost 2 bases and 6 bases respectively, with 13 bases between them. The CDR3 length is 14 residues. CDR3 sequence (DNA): TGTGCCAGCAGCTTACACCAGGGAAGGGCTGAAGCTTTCTTT. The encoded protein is CASSLHQGRAEAFF.

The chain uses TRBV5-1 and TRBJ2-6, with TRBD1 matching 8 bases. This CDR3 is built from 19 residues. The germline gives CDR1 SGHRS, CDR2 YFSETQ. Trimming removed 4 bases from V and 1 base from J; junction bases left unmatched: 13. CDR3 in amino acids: CASSLGVTGVGSGANVLTF. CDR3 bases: TGCGCCAGCAGCCTTGGGGTGACAGGGGTGGGTTCTGGGGCCAACGTCCTGACTTTC.

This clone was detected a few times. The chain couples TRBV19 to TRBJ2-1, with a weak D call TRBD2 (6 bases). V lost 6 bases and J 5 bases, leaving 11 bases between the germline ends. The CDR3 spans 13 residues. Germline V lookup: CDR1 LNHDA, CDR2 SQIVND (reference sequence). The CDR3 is CASRNSGHNEQFF. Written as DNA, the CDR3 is TGTGCCAGTAGGAATAGCGGACACAATGAGCAGTTCTTC.

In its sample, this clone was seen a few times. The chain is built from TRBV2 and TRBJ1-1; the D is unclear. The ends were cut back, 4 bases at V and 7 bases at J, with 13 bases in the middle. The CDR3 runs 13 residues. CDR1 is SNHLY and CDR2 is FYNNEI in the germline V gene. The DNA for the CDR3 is TGTGCCAGCAGTGTAAACCGTAGAGGTGAAGCTTTCTTT. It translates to CASSVNRRGEAFF.

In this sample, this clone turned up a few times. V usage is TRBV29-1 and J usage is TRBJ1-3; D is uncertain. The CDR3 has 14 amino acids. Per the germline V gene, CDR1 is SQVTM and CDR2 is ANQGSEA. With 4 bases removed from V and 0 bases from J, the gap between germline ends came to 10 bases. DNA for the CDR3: TGCAGCGTTGCGCATTCTACCTCTGGAAACACCATATATTTT. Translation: CSVAHSTSGNTIYF.

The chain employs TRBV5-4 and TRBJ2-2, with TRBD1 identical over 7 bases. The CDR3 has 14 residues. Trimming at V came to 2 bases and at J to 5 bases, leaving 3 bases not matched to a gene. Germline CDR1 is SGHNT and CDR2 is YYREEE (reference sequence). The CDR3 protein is CASSLQQGTGELFF. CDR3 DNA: TGTGCCAGCAGCTTACAACAGGGGACCGGGGAGCTGTTTTTT.

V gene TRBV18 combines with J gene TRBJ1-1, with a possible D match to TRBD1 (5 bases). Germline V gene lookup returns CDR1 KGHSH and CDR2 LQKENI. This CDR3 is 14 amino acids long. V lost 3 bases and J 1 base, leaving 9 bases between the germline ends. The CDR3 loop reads CASSPRQSNTEAFF. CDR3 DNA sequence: TGTGCCAGCTCACCGAGACAGTCGAACACTGAAGCTTTCTTT.

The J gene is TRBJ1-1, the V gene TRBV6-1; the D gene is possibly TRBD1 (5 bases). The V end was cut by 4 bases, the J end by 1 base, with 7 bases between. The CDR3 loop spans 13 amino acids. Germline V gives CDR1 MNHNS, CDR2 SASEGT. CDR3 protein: CASSGQSNTEAFF. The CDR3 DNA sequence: TGTGCCAGCAGTGGACAGTCGAACACTGAAGCTTTCTTT.

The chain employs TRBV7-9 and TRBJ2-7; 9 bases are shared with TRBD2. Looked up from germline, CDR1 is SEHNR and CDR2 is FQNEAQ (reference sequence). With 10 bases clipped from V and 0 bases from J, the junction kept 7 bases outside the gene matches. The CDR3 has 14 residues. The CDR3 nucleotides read TGTGCCACGGCACCAGCGGGAGGCTCCTACGAGCAGTACTTC. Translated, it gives CATAPAGGSYEQYF.

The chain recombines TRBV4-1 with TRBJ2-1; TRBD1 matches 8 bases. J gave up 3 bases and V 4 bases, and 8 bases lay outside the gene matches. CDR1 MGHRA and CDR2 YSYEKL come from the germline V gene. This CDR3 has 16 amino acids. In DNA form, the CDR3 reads TGCGCCAGCAGCCCAAGGGGCGGGACAGGCTACAATGAGCAGTTCTTC. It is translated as CASSPRGGTGYNEQFF.

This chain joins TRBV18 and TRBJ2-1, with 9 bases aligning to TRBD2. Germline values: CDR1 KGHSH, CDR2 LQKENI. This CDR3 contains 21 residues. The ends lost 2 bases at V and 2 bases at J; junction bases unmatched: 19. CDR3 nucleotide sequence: TGTGCCAGCTCACCATTGATCGGGCTAGCGGGAAGCAAAGCCACCTACAATGAGCAGTTCTTC. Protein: CASSPLIGLAGSKATYNEQFF.

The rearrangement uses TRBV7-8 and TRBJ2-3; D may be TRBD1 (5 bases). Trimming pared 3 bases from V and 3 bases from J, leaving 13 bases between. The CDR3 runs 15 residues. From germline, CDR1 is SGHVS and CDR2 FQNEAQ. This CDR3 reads CASSLVGGATDTQYF. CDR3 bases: TGTGCCAGCAGCTTGGTCGGTGGGGCTACAGATACGCAGTATTTT.

CDR3 sequence: CASSFLLAGVGEQYF. The CDR3 region has the DNA TGTGCCAGCAGCTTTTTACTAGCGGGAGTAGGCGAGCAGTACTTC. The chain employs TRBV5-5 and TRBJ2-7; TRBD2 agrees at 11 bases. The CDR3 is made up of 15 amino acids. The V segment lost 2 bases and the J segment 6 bases; nucleotides outside the gene matches: 7. Germline lookup yields CDR1 SGHKS and CDR2 YYEKEE (reference sequence).

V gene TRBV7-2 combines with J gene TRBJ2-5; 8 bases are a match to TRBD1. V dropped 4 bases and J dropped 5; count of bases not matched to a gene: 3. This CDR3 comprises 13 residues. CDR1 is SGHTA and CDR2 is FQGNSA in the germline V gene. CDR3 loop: CASSSTGAETQYF. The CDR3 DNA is TGTGCCAGCAGCTCGACAGGGGCGGAGACCCAGTACTTC.

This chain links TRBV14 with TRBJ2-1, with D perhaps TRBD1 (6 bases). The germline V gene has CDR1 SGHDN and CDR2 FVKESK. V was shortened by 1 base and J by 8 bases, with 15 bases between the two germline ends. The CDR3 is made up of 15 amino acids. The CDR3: CASSQGRSRGDEQFF. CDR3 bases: TGTGCCAGCAGCCAAGGCAGGTCCAGGGGAGATGAGCAGTTCTTC.

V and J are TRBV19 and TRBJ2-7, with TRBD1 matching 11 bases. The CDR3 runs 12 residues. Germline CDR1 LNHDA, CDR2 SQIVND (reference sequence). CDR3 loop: CATGTGGYEQYF. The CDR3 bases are TGTGCGACCGGGACAGGGGGTTACGAGCAGTACTTC.

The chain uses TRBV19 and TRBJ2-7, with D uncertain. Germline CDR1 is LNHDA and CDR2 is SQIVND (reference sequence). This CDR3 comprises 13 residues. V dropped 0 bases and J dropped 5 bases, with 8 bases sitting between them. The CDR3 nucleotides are TGTGCCAGTAGTATAGAAGCGTCCCACGAGCAGTACTTC. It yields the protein CASSIEASHEQYF.

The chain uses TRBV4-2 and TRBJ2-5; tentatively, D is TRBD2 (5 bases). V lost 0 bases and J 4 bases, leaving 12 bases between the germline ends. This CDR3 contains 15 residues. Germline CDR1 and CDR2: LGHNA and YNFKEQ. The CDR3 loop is CASSQDQGEGETQYF. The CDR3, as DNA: TGTGCCAGCAGCCAAGACCAAGGAGAGGGAGAGACCCAGTACTTC.

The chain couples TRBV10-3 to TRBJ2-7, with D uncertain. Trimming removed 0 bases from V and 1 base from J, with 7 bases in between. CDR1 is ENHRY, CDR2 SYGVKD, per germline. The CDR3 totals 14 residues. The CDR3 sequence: CAISESALSYEQYF. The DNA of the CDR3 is TGTGCCATCAGTGAGTCGGCCTTATCCTACGAGCAGTACTTC.

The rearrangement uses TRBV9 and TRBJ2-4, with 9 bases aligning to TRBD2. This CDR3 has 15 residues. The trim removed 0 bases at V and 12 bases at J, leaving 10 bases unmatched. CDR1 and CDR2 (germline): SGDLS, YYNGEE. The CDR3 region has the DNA TGTGCCAGCAGCGTAGGCGGGGGGGTCGGTGAGGGTCAGTACTTC. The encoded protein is CASSVGGGVGEGQYF.

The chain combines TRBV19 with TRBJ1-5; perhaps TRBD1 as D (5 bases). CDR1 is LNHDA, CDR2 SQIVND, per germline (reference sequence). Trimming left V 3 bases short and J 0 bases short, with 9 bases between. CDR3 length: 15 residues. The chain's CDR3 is CASSIRVYSNQPQHF. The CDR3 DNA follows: TGTGCCAGTAGTATCAGGGTTTATAGCAATCAGCCCCAGCATTTT.

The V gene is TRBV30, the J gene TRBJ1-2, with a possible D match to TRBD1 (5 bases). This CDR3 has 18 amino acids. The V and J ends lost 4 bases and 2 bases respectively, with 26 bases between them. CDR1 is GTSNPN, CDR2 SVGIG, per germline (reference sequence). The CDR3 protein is CAWTFWGQAAGPNYGYTF. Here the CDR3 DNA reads TGTGCCTGGACCTTCTGGGGCCAGGCCGCAGGGCCCAACTATGGCTACACCTTC.